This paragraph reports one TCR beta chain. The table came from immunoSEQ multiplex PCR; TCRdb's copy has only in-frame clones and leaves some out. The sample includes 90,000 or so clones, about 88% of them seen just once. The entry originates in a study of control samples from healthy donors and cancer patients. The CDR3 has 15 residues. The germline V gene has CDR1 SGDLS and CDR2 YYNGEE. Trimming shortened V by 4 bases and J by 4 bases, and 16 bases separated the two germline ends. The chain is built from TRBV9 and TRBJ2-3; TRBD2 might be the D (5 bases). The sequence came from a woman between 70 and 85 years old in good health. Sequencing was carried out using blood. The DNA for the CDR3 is TGTGCCAGCAGCCCGGGCGGCGGGCTAGCAGATACGCAGTATTTT. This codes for CASSPGGGLADTQYF.